The 9 T cell receptor beta chains below were found in one sample sequenced in a study of beta chain features in type 1 diabetes (dated by TCRdb to 2017 to 2018). Beyond this particular receptor, the publication reports: Type 1 diabetes patients showed a moderate but significant shortening of TCRB CDR3 length in all four CD4+ subsets.

For these receptors, no antigen is known. The library was built by means of the immunoSEQ multiplex PCR assay. The entire isolated RNA was reverse transcribed using the High Capacity cDNA Reverse Transcription Kit, and thus expressed TCRB transcripts were sequenced. Held by TCRdb, this immuneACCESS table contains in-frame sequences only and omits some clones. Under half of the omission traces to an unresolved V gene where checked; the cause of the rest is unknown. Present in this sample are hundreds of thousands of clones, 10% to 15% of which were seen just once. The ten largest clonotypes hold 0.008% to 0.011% of the sample. Input material: naive CD4+ T cells from blood. In the paper's terms, the cell subset or site label means: true naive CD4+ T cells. These receptors were taken from a woman younger than 35 with type 1 diabetes.

This clone was recorded a few times. V is TRBV15 and J is TRBJ2-1; D remains unclear. V gave up 1 base and J gave up 6 bases, with 10 bases separating them. The germline V gene encodes CDR1 LNHNV and CDR2 YYDKDF (reference sequence). The CDR3 length is 14 residues. The CDR3 sequence: CATSRGLVGNEQFF. For the CDR3, the DNA is TGTGCCACCAGCAGAGGTCTAGTCGGCAATGAGCAGTTCTTC.

This clone has more than one count but fewer than ten. In DNA form, the CDR3 reads TGTGCCAGCAGCTTAGTTGTTAGTAGAAACGAGCAGTACTTC. Protein: CASSLVVSRNEQYF. This chain uses TRBV7-8 with TRBJ2-7; D is unclear. The V gene's germline CDR1 is SGHVS and CDR2 FQNEAQ. This CDR3 has 14 amino acids. The V and J ends lost 1 base and 5 bases respectively, with 12 bases between them. The full variable domain, completed using reference TRBV7-8 and TRBJ2-7, is GAGVSQSPRYKVAKRGQDVALRCDPISGHVSLFWYQQALGQGPEFLTYFQNEAQLDKSGLPSDRFFAERPEGSVSTLKIQRTQQEDSAVYLCASSLVVSRNEQYFGPGTRLTVT.

This clone was seen more than once but under ten times. This sequence joins TRBV20-1 and TRBJ2-7, with a possible D match to TRBD2 (6 bases). Germline V gene lookup returns CDR1 DFQATT and CDR2 SNEGSKA (reference sequence). This CDR3 spans 11 amino acids. Trimming removed 4 bases from V and 6 bases from J, with 10 bases in between. The DNA for the CDR3 is TGCAGTGCTATCTTAGCGGTCGAGCAGTACTTC. Amino acids: CSAILAVEQYF.

V gene TRBV15 combines with J gene TRBJ2-7, with D perhaps TRBD2 (6 bases). Trimming shortened V by 0 bases and J by 3 bases, and 12 bases separated the two germline ends. CDR1 and CDR2 from the germline V gene are LNHNV and YYDKDF (reference sequence). The CDR3 extends over 15 amino acids. Here the CDR3 reads CATSRDRSGLYEQYF. The CDR3 coding sequence is TGTGCCACCAGCAGAGATCGGAGCGGGCTCTACGAGCAGTACTTC. The complete variable domain, with remaining parts taken from reference TRBV15 and TRBJ2-7, reads DAMVIQNPRYQVTQFGKPVTLSCSQTLNHNVMYWYQQKSSQAPKLLFHYYDKDFNNEADTPDNFQSRRPNTSFCFLDIRSPGLGDTAMYLCATSRDRSGLYEQYFGPGTRLTVT.

This clone was recorded a few times. J is TRBJ1-1 and V is TRBV29-1; 7 bases agree with TRBD1. Germline V gives CDR1 SQVTM, CDR2 ANQGSEA. There are 14 residues in the CDR3. J was trimmed by 3 bases and V by 4 bases; bases with no gene match: 8. The CDR3 DNA is TGCAGCGTTGGCGAGGGGGCAGGGTACACTGAAGCTTTCTTT. Translating gives CSVGEGAGYTEAFF.

The rearrangement joins TRBV7-8 to TRBJ2-1; 8 positions match TRBD2. Germline values: CDR1 SGHVS, CDR2 FQNEAQ. The V and J ends lost 4 bases and 0 bases, in that order; junction bases with no gene match: 8. This CDR3 is built from 17 residues. CDR3 in DNA: TGTGCCAGCAGCTCCTCTCCGAGCGGGAGCTCCTACAATGAGCAGTTCTTC. Its translation: CASSSSPSGSSYNEQFF.

This clone occurred a few times. The chain recombines TRBV18 with TRBJ2-1, with 11 bases matching TRBD1. Unmatched junction bases numbered 5, after V lost 5 bases and J lost 8 bases. The CDR3 runs to 14 residues. Germline lookup yields CDR1 KGHSH and CDR2 LQKENI. The CDR3 DNA follows: TGTGCCAGCTCATCAGGACAGGGGGCGGATGAGCAGTTCTTC. Translated: CASSSGQGADEQFF.

This rearrangement joins TRBV2 to TRBJ1-6, with D uncertain. V was cut by 6 bases and J by 9 bases, with 12 bases left in between. The CDR3 is made up of 13 amino acids. In germline, CDR1 is SNHLY, CDR2 FYNNEI. In DNA, the CDR3 is TGTGCCAGCAGGGAAACCTCCGGTTCACCCCTCCACTTT. Translated: CASRETSGSPLHF.

This clone was counted a few times. The V and J genes are TRBV7-9 and TRBJ1-2, with 7 bases that match TRBD1. This CDR3 has 16 amino acids. Looked up from germline, CDR1 is SEHNR and CDR2 is FQNEAQ (reference sequence). V was clipped by 5 bases and J by 7 bases; unmatched bases: 16. The CDR3 reads CASSPQGDSLYVGYTF. CDR3 sequence (DNA): TGTGCCAGCAGCCCACAAGGGGACAGTCTCTATGTTGGCTACACCTTC.